Following are 10 T cell receptor beta chains from one sample sequenced in a study of T cell responses to AZD1222 COVID-19 vaccine. Generated by immunoSEQ multiplex PCR, the TCRdb table keeps only in-frame clones and is missing some. The data contain more than 110,000 clones, 92% of them singletons. The specimen comprised peripheral blood, sampled on day 0 of AZD1222 vaccination. The source is an adult in good health.

This clone was detected only once. V usage is TRBV9 and J usage is TRBJ2-2; D not certain. This CDR3 spans 14 amino acids. Trimming pared 3 bases from V and 7 bases from J, leaving 13 bases between. In germline, CDR1 is SGDLS, CDR2 YYNGEE. The CDR3 region has the DNA TGTGCCAGCAGCGCCCCGAACGTGGACGGGGAGCTGTTTTTT. Its protein is CASSAPNVDGELFF.

The chain uses TRBV5-6 and TRBJ2-2; D might be TRBD2 (6 bases). The germline V gene has CDR1 SGHDT and CDR2 YYEEEE. Trimming took 4 bases from V and 3 from J, leaving 16 bases between them. This CDR3 is built from 16 residues. CDR3 coding DNA: TGTGCCAGCAGCCTCCGGGGGTTTCAGTACACCGGGGAGCTGTTTTTT. It specifies CASSLRGFQYTGELFF.

This sequence joins TRBV6-1 and TRBJ2-4, with TRBD2 matching 8 bases. Germline-derived CDR1 and CDR2 are MNHNS and SASEGT. After removal of 1 base from V and 6 bases from J, the junction contained 8 bases not matched to a gene. This CDR3 comprises 16 residues. The CDR3: CASSEVPAGERNIQYF. The DNA for the CDR3 is TGTGCCAGCAGTGAAGTCCCAGCGGGAGAGAGAAACATTCAGTACTTC.

The chain links TRBV5-1 to TRBJ1-4; 9 bases line up with TRBD1. This CDR3 is 15 amino acids long. With V trimmed by 4 bases and J by 4 bases, 5 bases remained unmatched. Germline V gene data show CDR1 as SGHRS and CDR2 as YFSETQ. The CDR3 DNA sequence: TGCGCCAGCAGCCTACCGGGACAGGGTAATGAAAAACTGTTTTTT. This encodes CASSLPGQGNEKLFF. The variable domain in full, with the rest retrieved from reference TRBV5-1 and TRBJ1-4, is KAGVTQTPRYLIKTRGQQVTLSCSPISGHRSVSWYQQTPGQGLQFLFEYFSETQRNKGNFPGRFSGRQFSNSRSEMNVSTLELGDSALYLCASSLPGQGNEKLFFGSGTQLSVL.

V gene TRBV5-1 combines with J gene TRBJ2-1; 9 bases are a match to TRBD2. CDR3 length: 18 residues. Germline lookup yields CDR1 SGHRS and CDR2 YFSETQ. Trimming took 6 bases from V and 0 from J; bases not matched to a gene: 13. The CDR3 loop reads CASTIGRAGGLSYNEQFF. CDR3 bases: TGCGCCAGCACCATCGGACGAGCGGGAGGCCTCTCCTACAATGAGCAGTTCTTC.

The J gene is TRBJ2-3, the V gene TRBV9; 8 positions match TRBD2. The CDR3 has 15 amino acids. V trimming: 1 base; J trimming: 4 bases; junction bases outside the gene matches: 5. CDR1 SGDLS and CDR2 YYNGEE come from the germline V gene. The CDR3 DNA sequence: TGTGCCAGCAGCGTAATAACGGGAGGGGCAGATACGCAGTATTTT. Protein sequence: CASSVITGGADTQYF.

The gene calls are TRBV4-2 and TRBJ1-2; tentatively, D is TRBD1 (5 bases). Trimming took off 5 bases at V and 8 bases at J, with 24 bases between the two ends. Germline V lookup: CDR1 LGHNA, CDR2 YNFKEQ. The CDR3 runs 16 residues. The CDR3 here is CASSENPRGIQGGYTF. The CDR3 DNA reads as TGTGCCAGCAGCGAAAATCCTCGGGGGATCCAGGGAGGCTACACCTTC.

V usage is TRBV2 and J usage is TRBJ1-4; TRBD1 agrees at 8 bases. The CDR3 length is 14 residues. V dropped 8 bases and J dropped 4; count of bases not matched to a gene: 6. Germline V gene sequence: CDR1 SNHLY, CDR2 FYNNEI. The CDR3 DNA reads TGTGCCAGCCGAGGACAGGGTATTAATGAAAAACTGTTTTTT. This codes for CASRGQGINEKLFF.

This chain uses TRBV18 with TRBJ2-7; 11 bases agree with TRBD1. Losses at the gene ends were 3 bases for V and 4 bases for J; bases not matched to a gene: 2. The CDR3 consists of 14 residues. Germline V gives CDR1 KGHSH, CDR2 LQKENI. This CDR3 is CASSPGQGDYEQYF. CDR3 nucleotides: TGTGCCAGCTCACCGGGACAGGGGGATTACGAGCAGTACTTC.

J is TRBJ2-7 and V is TRBV5-1, with TRBD1 matching over 9 bases. The germline gives CDR1 SGHRS, CDR2 YFSETQ. The junction had 6 bases not matched to a gene; V was cut back by 2 bases and J by 6 bases. CDR3 length: 14 amino acids. The CDR3 region is CASSFRDRDSEQYF. Written as DNA, the CDR3 is TGCGCCAGCAGCTTCCGGGACAGGGATTCCGAGCAGTACTTC.